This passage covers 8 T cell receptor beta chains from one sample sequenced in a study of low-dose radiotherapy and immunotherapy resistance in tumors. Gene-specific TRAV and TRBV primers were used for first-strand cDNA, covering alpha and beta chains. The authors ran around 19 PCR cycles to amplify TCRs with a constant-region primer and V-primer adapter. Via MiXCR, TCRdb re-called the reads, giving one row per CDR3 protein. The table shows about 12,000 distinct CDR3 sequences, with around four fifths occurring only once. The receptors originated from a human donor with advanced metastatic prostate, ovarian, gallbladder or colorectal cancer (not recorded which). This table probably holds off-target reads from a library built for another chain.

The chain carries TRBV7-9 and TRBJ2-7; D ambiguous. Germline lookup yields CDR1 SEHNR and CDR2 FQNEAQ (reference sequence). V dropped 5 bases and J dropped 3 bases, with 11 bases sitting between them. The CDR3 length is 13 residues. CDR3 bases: TGTGCCAGCAGCCCCCCTTCGGACTACGAGCAGTACTTC. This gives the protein CASSPPSDYEQYF.

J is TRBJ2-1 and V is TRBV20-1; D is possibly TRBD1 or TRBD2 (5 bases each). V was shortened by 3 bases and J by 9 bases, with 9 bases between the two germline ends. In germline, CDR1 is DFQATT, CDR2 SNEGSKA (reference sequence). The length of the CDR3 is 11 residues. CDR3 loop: CSARGTVEQFF. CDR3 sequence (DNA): TGCAGTGCTAGGGGGACGGTTGAGCAGTTCTTC.

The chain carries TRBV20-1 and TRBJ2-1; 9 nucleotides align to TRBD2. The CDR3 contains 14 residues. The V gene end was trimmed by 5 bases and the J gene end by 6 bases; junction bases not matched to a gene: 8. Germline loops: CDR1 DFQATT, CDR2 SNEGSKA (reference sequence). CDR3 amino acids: CSAHSGSQLNEQFF. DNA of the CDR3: TGCAGTGCTCATAGCGGGAGTCAACTCAATGAGCAGTTCTTC.

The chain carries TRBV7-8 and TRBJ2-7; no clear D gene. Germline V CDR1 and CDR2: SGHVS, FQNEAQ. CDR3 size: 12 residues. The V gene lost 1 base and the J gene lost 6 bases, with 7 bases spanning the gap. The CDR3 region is CASSLVDREQYF. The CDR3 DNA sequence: TGTGCCAGCAGCTTAGTTGATCGCGAGCAGTACTTC.

CDR3 nucleotides: TGTGCCAGCAGTGCCTGGACAGGGCAAGAGCAGTACTTC. It is translated as CASSAWTGQEQYF. The chain has TRBV6-4 and TRBJ2-7; 8 positions match TRBD1. From germline, CDR1 is MRHNA and CDR2 SNTAGT. The CDR3 length is 13 residues. After removal of 4 bases from V and 7 bases from J, the junction contained 6 bases not matched to a gene.

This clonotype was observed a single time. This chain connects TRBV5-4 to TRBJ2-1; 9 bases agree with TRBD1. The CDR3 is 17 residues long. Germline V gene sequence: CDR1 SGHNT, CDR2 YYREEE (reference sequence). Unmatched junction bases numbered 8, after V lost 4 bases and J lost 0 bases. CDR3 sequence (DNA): TGTGCCAGCAGCCCCAAGGGACAGGGCCTCTCCTACAATGAGCAGTTCTTC. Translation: CASSPKGQGLSYNEQFF.

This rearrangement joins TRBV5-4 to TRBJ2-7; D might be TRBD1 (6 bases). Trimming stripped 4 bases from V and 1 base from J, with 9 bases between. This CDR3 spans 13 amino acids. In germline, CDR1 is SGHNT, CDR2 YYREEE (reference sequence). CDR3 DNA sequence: TGTGCCAGCAGCCCAGACAGGTCCTACGAGCAGTACTTC. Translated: CASSPDRSYEQYF.

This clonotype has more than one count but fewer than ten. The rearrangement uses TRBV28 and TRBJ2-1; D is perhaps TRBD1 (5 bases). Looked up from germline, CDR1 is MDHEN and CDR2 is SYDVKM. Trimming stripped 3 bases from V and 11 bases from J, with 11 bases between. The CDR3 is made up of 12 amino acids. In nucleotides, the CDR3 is TGTGCCAGCAGTTTTCCTCAGGGTAAGCAGTTCTTC. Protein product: CASSFPQGKQFF.